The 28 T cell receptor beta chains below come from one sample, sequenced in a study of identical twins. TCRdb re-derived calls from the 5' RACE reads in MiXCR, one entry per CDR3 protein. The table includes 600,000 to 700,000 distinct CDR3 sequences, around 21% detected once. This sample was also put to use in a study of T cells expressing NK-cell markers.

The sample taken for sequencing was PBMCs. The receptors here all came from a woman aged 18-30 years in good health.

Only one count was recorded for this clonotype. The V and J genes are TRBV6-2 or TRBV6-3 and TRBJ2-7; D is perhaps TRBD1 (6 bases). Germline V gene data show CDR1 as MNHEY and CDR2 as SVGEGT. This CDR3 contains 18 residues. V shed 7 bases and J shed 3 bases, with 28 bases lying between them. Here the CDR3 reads CASIRWIGGSPFLYEQYF. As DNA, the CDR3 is TGTGCCAGCATCAGATGGATTGGGGGCTCCCCCTTCCTCTACGAGCAGTACTTC.

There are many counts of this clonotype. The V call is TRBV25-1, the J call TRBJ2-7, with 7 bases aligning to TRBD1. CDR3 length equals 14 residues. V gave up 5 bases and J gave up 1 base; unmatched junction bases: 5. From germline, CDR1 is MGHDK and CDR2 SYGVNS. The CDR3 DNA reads TGTGCCAGCAGTCTGGGACAGTATTCCTACGAGCAGTACTTC. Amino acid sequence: CASSLGQYSYEQYF.

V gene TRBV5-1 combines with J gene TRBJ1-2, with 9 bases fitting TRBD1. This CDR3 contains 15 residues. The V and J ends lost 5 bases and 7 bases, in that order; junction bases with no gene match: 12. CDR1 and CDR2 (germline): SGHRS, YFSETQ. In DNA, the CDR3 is TGCGCCAGCAGACGGGACAGGGAAGGTCAGCGTGGCTACACCTTC. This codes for CASRRDREGQRGYTF.

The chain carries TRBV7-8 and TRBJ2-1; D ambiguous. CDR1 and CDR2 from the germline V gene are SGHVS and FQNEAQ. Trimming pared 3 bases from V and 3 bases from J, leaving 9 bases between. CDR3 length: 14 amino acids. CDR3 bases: TGTGCCAGCAGCTTTGGCCCGATCTACAATGAGCAGTTCTTC. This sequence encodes CASSFGPIYNEQFF.

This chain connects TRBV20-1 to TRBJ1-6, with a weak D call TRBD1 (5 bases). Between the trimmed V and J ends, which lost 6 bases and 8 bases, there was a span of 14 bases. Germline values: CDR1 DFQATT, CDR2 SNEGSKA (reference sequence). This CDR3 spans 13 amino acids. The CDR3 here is CSAGTTIDSPLHF. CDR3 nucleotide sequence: TGCAGTGCCGGGACCACGATCGATTCACCCCTCCACTTT.

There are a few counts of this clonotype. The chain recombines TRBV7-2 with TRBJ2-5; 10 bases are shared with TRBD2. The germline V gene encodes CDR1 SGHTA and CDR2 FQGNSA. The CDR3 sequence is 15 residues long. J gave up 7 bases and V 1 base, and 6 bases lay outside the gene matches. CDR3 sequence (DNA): TGTGCCAGCAGCTTAGAAGTAGCGGGAGGTGGGACCCAGTACTTC. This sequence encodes CASSLEVAGGGTQYF.

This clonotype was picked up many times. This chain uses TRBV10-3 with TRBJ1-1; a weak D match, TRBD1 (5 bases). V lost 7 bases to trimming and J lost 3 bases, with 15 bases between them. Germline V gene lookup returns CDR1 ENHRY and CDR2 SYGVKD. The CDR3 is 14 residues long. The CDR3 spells CAITKGRGYTEAFF. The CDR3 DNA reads TGTGCCATCACCAAGGGGAGAGGGTACACTGAAGCTTTCTTT.

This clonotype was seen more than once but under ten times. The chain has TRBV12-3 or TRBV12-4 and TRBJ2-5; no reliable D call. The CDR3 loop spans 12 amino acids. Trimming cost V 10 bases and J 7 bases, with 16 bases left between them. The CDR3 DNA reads TGTGCCACTAAAAGGGCGATGGGGACCCAGTACTTC. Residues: CATKRAMGTQYF.

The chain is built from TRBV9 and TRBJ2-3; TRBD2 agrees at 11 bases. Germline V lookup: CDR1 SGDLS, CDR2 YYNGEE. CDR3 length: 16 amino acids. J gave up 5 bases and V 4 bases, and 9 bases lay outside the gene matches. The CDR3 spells CASSPTISGGVDTQYF. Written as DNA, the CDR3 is TGTGCCAGCAGCCCGACCATTAGCGGGGGGGTAGATACGCAGTATTTT.

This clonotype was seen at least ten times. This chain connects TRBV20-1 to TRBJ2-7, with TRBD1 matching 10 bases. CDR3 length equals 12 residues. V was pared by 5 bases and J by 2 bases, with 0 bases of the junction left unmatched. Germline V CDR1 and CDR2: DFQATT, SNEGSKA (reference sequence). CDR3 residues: CSAGQGAYEQYF. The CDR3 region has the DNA TGCAGTGCTGGACAGGGGGCCTACGAGCAGTACTTC.

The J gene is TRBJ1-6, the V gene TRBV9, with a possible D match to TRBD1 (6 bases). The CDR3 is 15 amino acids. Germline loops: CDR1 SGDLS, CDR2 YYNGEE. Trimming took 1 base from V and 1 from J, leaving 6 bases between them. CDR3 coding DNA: TGTGCCAGCAGCGTAAGGGGGTCCTATAATTCACCCCTCCACTTT. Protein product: CASSVRGSYNSPLHF.

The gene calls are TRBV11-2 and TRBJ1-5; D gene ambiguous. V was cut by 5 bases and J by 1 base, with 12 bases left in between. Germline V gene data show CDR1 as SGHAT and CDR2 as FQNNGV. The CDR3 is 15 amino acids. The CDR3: CASSPSGRSNQPQHF. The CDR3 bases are TGTGCCAGCAGCCCATCGGGGAGAAGCAATCAGCCCCAGCATTTT.

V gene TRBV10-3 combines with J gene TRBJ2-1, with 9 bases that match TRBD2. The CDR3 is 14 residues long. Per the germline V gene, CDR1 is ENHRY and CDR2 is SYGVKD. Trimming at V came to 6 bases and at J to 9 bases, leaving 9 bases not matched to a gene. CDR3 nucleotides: TGTGCCATCAGGCGGGAGGGATCTACAGGTGAGCAGTTCTTC. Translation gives CAIRREGSTGEQFF.

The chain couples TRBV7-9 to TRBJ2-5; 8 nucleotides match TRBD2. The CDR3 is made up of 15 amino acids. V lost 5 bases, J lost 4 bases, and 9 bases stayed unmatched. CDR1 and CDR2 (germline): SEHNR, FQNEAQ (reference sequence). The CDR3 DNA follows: TGTGCCAGCAGCATATATAGCGGGGTGGGAGAGACCCAGTACTTC. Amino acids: CASSIYSGVGETQYF. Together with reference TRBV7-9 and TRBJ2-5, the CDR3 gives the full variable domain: DTGVSQNPRHKITKRGQNVTFRCDPISEHNRLYWYRQTLGQGPEFLTYFQNEAQLEKSRLLSDRFSAERPKGSFSTLEIQRTEQGDSAMYLCASSIYSGVGETQYFGPGTRLLVL.

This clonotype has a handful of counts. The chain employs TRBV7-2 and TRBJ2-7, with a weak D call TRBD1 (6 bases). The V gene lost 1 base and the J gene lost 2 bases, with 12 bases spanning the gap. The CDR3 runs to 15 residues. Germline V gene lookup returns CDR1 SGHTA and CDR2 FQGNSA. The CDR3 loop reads CASSLGATGTYEQYF. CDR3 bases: TGTGCCAGCAGCTTAGGCGCGACAGGAACCTACGAGCAGTACTTC.

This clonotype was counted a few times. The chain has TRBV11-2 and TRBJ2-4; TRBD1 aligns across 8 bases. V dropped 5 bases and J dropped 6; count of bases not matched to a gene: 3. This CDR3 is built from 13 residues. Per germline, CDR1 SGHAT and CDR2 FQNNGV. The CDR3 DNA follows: TGTGCCAGCAGCCCGACAGGGGCAAACATTCAGTACTTC. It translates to CASSPTGANIQYF.

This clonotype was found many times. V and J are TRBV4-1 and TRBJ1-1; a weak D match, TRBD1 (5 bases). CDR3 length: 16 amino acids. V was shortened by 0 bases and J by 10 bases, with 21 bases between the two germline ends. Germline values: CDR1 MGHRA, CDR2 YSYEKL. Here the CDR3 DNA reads TGCGCCAGCAGCCAAGAAGGCGCTCTGCAGCGGAGGGGAGCTTTCTTT. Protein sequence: CASSQEGALQRRGAFF.

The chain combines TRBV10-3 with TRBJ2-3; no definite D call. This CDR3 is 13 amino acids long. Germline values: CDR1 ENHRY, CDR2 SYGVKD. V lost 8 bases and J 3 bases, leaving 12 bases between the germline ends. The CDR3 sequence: CAIGGGGTDTQYF. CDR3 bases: TGTGCCATCGGTGGTGGTGGAACAGATACGCAGTATTTT.

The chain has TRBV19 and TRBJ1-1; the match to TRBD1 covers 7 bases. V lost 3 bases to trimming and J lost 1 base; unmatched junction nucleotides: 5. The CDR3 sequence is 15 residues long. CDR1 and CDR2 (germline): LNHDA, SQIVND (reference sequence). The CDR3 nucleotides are TGTGCCAGTAGTATTACAGGGGTGGGGAACACTGAAGCTTTCTTT. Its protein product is CASSITGVGNTEAFF.

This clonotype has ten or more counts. The DNA for the CDR3 is TGTGCCAGCAGCCTGGAAAGGACAGGGGTGCGTGGCTACACCTTC. It codes for CASSLERTGVRGYTF. J is TRBJ1-2 and V is TRBV27; 9 nucleotides match TRBD1. The junction had 12 bases not matched to a gene; V was cut back by 6 bases and J by 7 bases. In germline, CDR1 is MNHEY, CDR2 SMNVEV (reference sequence). The CDR3 sequence is 15 residues long.

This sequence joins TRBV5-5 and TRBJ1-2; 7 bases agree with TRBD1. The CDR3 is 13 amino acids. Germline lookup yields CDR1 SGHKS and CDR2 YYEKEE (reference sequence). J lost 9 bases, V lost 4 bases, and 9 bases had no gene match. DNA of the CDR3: TGTGCCAGCAGCGACCGGGACAGTGGGCGCTACACCTTC. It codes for CASSDRDSGRYTF.

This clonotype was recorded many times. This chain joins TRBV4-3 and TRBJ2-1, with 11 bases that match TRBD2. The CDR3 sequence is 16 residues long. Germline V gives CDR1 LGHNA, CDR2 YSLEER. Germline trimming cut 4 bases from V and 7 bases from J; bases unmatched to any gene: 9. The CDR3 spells CASSPGLADSGNEQFF. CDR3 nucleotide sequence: TGCGCCAGCAGCCCGGGACTAGCGGATTCTGGGAATGAGCAGTTCTTC.

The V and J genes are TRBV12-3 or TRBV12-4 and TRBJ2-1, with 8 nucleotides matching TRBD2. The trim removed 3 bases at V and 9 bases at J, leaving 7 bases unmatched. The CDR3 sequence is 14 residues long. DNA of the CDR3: TGTGCCAGCAGTTTGCGATCGGGGGGGAGTGAGCAGTTCTTC. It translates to CASSLRSGGSEQFF.

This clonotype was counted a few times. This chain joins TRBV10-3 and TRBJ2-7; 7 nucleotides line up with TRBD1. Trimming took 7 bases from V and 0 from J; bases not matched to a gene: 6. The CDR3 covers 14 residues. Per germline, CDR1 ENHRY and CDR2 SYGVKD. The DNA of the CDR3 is TGTGCCATCAAGGGGGCAACGAGCTCCTACGAGCAGTACTTC. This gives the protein CAIKGATSSYEQYF.

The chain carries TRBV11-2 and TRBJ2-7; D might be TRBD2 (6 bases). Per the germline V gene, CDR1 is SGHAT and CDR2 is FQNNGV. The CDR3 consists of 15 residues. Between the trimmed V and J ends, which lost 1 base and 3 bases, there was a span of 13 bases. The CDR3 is CASSLGRGNIYEQYF. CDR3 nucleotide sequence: TGTGCCAGCAGCTTAGGCCGGGGGAACATCTACGAGCAGTACTTC.

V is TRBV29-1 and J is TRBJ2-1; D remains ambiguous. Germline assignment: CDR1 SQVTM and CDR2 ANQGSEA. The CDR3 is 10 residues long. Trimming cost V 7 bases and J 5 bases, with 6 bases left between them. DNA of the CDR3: TGCAGCGGATTCCACAATGAGCAGTTCTTC. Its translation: CSGFHNEQFF.

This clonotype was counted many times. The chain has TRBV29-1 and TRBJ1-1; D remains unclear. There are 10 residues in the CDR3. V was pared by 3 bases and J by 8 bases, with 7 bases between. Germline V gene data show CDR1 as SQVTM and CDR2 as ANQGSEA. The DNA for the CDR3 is TGCAGCGTTGACACAGACGAAGCTTTCTTT. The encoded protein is CSVDTDEAFF.

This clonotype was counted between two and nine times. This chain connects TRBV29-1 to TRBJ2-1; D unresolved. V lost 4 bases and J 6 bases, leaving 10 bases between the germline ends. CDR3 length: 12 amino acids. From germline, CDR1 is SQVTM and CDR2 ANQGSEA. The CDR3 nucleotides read TGCAGCGTTGGTGCTGGGCTCAATGAGCAGTTCTTC. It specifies CSVGAGLNEQFF.